These T cell receptor beta chains were read from a single sample in a study of OX40 agonist ivuxolimab in advanced cancers. The data were produced by immunoSEQ multiplex PCR, yet TCRdb's version contains in-frame clones alone and is incomplete. The top ten clones hold around 30% of a sample with 15,000 to 20,000 clones, over 70% of them seen once. The material was CD4+ or CD8+ T cells sorted from blood, obtained in a trial of the OX40 agonist ivuxolimab. All receptors derive from an adult with an advanced solid tumor such as melanoma, head and neck, liver or kidney cancer. Both conserved end residues are part of each CDR3. Each record gives: J gene, V gene, D gene, clone size, CDR3 protein, CDR3 DNA. The D gene is left open where the match is weak. Where a row states a size, it is once, few, many or the class of an expanded clone; other rows omit it.

j_gene: TRBJ1-1; v_gene: TRBV7-8; d_gene: .; abundance: .; CDR3aa: CASSLTYDSERAEAFF; CDR3nt: TGTGCCAGCAGCTTAACCTATGACAGTGAAAGGGCTGAAGCTTTCTTT
j_gene: TRBJ2-3; v_gene: TRBV9; d_gene: .; abundance: .; CDR3aa: CASSVQPDLTDTQYF; CDR3nt: TGTGCCAGCAGCGTCCAACCGGACTTAACAGATACGCAGTATTTT
j_gene: TRBJ1-3; v_gene: TRBV11-2; d_gene: TRBD1; abundance: .; CDR3aa: CASRPRGRTGNTIYF; CDR3nt: TGTGCCAGCAGGCCCAGGGGGAGGACTGGAAACACCATATATTTT
j_gene: TRBJ1-2; v_gene: TRBV18; d_gene: .; abundance: .; CDR3aa: CASSPVAGKRNGYTF; CDR3nt: TGTGCCAGCTCACCAGTGGCAGGGAAAAGGAATGGCTACACCTTC
j_gene: TRBJ1-6; v_gene: TRBV5-1; d_gene: .; abundance: few; CDR3aa: CASSLVGGRESPLHF; CDR3nt: TGCGCCAGCAGCTTGGTTGGGGGCCGTGAGTCACCCCTCCACTTT
j_gene: TRBJ1-5; v_gene: TRBV27; d_gene: TRBD1; abundance: .; CDR3aa: CASSRTGGETQPQHF; CDR3nt: TGTGCCAGCAGTCGGACAGGGGGGGAGACTCAGCCCCAGCATTTT
j_gene: TRBJ2-7; v_gene: TRBV21-1; d_gene: .; abundance: few; CDR3aa: CASGAYEQYF; CDR3nt: TGTGCCAGCGGGGCCTACGAGCAGTACTTC
j_gene: TRBJ1-2; v_gene: TRBV5-1; d_gene: .; abundance: .; CDR3aa: CASSLGPSKEGGYTF; CDR3nt: TGCGCCAGCAGCTTGGGGCCCTCAAAAGAGGGTGGCTACACCTTC
j_gene: TRBJ2-7; v_gene: TRBV19; d_gene: TRBD2; abundance: .; CDR3aa: CASSGASGFQQYF; CDR3nt: TGTGCCAGTAGTGGGGCTAGCGGGTTTCAGCAGTACTTC
j_gene: TRBJ2-5; v_gene: TRBV18; d_gene: .; abundance: .; CDR3aa: CASSTRQETQYF; CDR3nt: TGTGCCAGCTCGACCCGGCAGGAGACCCAGTACTTC
j_gene: TRBJ2-6; v_gene: TRBV27; d_gene: .; abundance: .; CDR3aa: CASSLSTWANVLTF; CDR3nt: TGTGCCAGCAGTTTATCAACGTGGGCCAACGTCCTGACTTTC
j_gene: TRBJ1-2; v_gene: TRBV6-1; d_gene: TRBD1; abundance: .; CDR3aa: CASTTGVQGHGYTF; CDR3nt: TGTGCCAGCACCACAGGGGTACAGGGGCATGGCTACACCTTC
j_gene: TRBJ1-1; v_gene: TRBV18; d_gene: .; abundance: .; CDR3aa: CASSPGRDTEAFF; CDR3nt: TGTGCCAGCTCACCAGGTCGGGACACTGAAGCTTTCTTT
j_gene: TRBJ1-2; v_gene: TRBV15; d_gene: TRBD1; abundance: .; CDR3aa: CATSRDQGAFGYTF; CDR3nt: TGTGCCACCAGCAGAGATCAGGGGGCGTTTGGCTACACCTTC
j_gene: TRBJ1-1; v_gene: TRBV5-1; d_gene: .; abundance: .; CDR3aa: CASSPGGMNTEAFF; CDR3nt: TGCGCCAGCAGCCCGGGGGGGATGAACACTGAAGCTTTCTTT
j_gene: TRBJ1-2; v_gene: TRBV7-2; d_gene: .; abundance: .; CDR3aa: CASSAPGFNYGYTF; CDR3nt: TGTGCCAGCAGCGCACCGGGGTTTAACTATGGCTACACCTTC
j_gene: TRBJ1-1; v_gene: TRBV5-6; d_gene: .; abundance: .; CDR3aa: CASSLPLRTEAFF; CDR3nt: TGTGCCAGCAGCCTCCCATTGAGGACTGAAGCTTTCTTT